This T cell receptor (beta chain) emerged from a study of cytomegalovirus exposure and HLA in healthy donors. Turning to the study itself: An analysis done earlier identified 95 million to 140 million unique TCR beta sequences from about 179 million T cells.

CDR3 length: 14 residues. V lost 0 bases, J lost 4 bases, and 3 bases stayed unmatched. Germline CDR1 is SGDLS and CDR2 is YYNGEE. Primers for the PCR totalled 60 Vbeta and 13 Jbeta. Measured with immunoSEQ multiplex PCR; TCRdb has only the in-frame clones, and not every one. The repertoire holds approximately 110,000 clones, with 77% as singletons. This TCR came from a woman between 40 and 55 years old in good health and CMV-seropositive. The sample taken for sequencing was PBMCs. The chain is built from TRBV9 and TRBJ2-5; TRBD1 agrees at 7 bases. The CDR3 region is CASSVGGGLETQYF. The CDR3, as DNA: TGTGCCAGCAGCGTAGGAGGGGGCCTAGAGACCCAGTACTTC.